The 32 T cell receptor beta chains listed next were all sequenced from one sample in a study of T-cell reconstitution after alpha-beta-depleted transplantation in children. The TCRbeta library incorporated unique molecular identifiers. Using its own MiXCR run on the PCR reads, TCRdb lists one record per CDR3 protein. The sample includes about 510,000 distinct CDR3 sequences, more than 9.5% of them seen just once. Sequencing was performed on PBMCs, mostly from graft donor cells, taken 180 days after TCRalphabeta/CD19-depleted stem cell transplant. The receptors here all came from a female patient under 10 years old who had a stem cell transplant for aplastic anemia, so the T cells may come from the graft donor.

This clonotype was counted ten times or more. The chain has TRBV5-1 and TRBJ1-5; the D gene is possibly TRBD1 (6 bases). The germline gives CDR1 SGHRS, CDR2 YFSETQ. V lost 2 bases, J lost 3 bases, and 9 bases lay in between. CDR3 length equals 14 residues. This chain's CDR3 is CASSFGDNNQPQHF. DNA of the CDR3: TGCGCCAGCAGCTTTGGGGACAACAATCAGCCCCAGCATTTT. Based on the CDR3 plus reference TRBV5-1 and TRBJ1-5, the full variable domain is KAGVTQTPRYLIKTRGQQVTLSCSPISGHRSVSWYQQTPGQGLQFLFEYFSETQRNKGNFPGRFSGRQFSNSRSEMNVSTLELGDSALYLCASSFGDNNQPQHFGDGTRLSIL.

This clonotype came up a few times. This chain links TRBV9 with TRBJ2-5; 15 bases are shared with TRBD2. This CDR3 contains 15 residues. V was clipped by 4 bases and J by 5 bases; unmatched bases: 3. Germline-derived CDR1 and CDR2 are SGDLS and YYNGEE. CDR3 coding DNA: TGTGCCAGCAGCCCAGGGACTAGCGGGAGGGAGACCCAGTACTTC. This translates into CASSPGTSGRETQYF. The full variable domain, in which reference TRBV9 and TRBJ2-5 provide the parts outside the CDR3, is DSGVTQTPKHLITATGQRVTLRCSPRSGDLSVYWYQQSLDQGLQFLIQYYNGEERAKGNILERFSAQQFPDLHSELNLSSLELGDSALYFCASSPGTSGRETQYFGPGTRLLVL.

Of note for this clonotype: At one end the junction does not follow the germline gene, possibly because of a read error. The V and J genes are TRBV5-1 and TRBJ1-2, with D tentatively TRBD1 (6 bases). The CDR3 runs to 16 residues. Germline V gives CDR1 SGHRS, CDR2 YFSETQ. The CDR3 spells CASSLGPGARDYGYTF. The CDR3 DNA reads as TGCGCCAGCAGCCTCGGCCCGGGGGCGAGGGACTACGGCTACACCTTC.

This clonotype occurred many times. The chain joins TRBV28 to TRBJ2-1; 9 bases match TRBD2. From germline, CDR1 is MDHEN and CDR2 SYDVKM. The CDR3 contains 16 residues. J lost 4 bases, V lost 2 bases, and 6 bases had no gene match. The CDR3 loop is CASSLAASGVYNEQFF. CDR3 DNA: TGTGCCAGCAGTTTAGCGGCTAGCGGGGTATACAATGAGCAGTTCTTC.

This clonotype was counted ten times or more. CDR3 nucleotide sequence: TGCGCCAGCAGCTTGGACCAGGGGAACTACGAGCAGTACTTC. As protein: CASSLDQGNYEQYF. The chain employs TRBV5-1 and TRBJ2-7; D is possibly TRBD1 (6 bases). Trimming pared 0 bases from V and 3 bases from J, leaving 10 bases between. Per the germline V gene, CDR1 is SGHRS and CDR2 is YFSETQ. The CDR3 runs to 14 residues.

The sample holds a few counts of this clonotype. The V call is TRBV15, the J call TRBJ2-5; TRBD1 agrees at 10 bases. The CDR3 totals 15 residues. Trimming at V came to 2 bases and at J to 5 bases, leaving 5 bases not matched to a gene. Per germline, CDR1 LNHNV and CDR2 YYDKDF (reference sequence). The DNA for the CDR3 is TGTGCCACCAGCAGATCGATGACAGGGGGCGAGACCCAGTACTTC. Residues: CATSRSMTGGETQYF.

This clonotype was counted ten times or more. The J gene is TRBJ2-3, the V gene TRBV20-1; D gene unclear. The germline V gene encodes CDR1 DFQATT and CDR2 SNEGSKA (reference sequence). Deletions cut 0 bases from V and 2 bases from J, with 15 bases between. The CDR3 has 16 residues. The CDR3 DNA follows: TGCAGTGCTAGAGATCGGAGAGCGAGATACACAGATACGCAGTATTTT. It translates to CSARDRRARYTDTQYF.

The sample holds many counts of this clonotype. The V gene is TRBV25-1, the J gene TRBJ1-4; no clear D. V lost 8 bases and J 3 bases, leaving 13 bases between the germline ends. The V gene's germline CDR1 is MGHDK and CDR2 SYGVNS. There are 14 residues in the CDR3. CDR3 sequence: CASAKHPSNEKLFF. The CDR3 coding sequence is TGTGCCAGCGCTAAACATCCATCTAATGAAAAACTGTTTTTT.

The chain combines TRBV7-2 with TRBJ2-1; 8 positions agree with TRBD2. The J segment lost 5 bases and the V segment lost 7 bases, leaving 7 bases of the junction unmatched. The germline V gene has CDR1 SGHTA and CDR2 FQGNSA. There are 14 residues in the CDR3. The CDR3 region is CASTLLAGDNEQFF. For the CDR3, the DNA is TGTGCCAGCACACTTCTAGCGGGCGACAATGAGCAGTTCTTC.

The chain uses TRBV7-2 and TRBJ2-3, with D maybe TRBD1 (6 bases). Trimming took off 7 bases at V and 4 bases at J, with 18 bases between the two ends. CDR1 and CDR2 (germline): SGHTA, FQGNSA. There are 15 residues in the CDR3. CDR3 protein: CASNWGTTGADTQYF. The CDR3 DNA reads TGTGCCAGCAACTGGGGGACAACCGGGGCAGATACGCAGTATTTT.

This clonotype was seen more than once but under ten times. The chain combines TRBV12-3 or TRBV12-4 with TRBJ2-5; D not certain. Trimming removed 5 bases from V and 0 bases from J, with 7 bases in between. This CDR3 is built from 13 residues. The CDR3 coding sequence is TGTGCCAGCAGTAGGGCAGACCAAGAGACCCAGTACTTC. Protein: CASSRADQETQYF.

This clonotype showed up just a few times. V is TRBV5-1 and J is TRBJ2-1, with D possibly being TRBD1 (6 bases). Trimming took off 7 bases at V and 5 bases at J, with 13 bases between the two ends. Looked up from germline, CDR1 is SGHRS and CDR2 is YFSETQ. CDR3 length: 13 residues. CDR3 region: CASAPGVNNEQFF. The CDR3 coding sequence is TGCGCCAGCGCCCCAGGGGTCAACAATGAGCAGTTCTTC.

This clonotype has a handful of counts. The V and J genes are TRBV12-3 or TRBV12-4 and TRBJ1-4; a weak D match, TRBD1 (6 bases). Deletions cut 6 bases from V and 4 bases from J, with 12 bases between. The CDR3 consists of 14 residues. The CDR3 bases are TGTGCCAGCAGCCCACAGGGCCTTAATGAAAAACTGTTTTTT. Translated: CASSPQGLNEKLFF.

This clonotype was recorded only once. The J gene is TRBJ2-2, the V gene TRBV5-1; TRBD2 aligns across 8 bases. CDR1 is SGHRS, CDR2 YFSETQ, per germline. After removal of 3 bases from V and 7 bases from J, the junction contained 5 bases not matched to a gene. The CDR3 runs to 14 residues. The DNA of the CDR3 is TGCGCCAGCAGCTCCCTAGCGGGTGGCGGGGAGCTGTTTTTT. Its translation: CASSSLAGGGELFF.

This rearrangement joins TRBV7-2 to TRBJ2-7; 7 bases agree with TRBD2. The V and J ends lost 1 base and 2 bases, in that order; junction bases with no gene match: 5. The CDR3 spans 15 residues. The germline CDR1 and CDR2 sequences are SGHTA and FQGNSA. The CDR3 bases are TGTGCCAGCAGCTTAGTCGCGCGGGAGACCTACGAGCAGTACTTC. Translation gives CASSLVARETYEQYF.

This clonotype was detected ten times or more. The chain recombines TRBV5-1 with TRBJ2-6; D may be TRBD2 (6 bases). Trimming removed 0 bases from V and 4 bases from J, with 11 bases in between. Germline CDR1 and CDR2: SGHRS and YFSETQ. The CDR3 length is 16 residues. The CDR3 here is CASSLDPGVGANVLTF. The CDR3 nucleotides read TGCGCCAGCAGCTTGGATCCGGGGGTCGGGGCCAACGTCCTGACTTTC. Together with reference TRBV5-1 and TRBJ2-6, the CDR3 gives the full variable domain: KAGVTQTPRYLIKTRGQQVTLSCSPISGHRSVSWYQQTPGQGLQFLFEYFSETQRNKGNFPGRFSGRQFSNSRSEMNVSTLELGDSALYLCASSLDPGVGANVLTFGAGSRLTVL.

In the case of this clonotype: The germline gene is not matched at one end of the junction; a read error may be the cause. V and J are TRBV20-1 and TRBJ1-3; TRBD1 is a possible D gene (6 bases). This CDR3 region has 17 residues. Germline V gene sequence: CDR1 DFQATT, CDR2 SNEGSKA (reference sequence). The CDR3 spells CSARVLGTLSSGNTICF. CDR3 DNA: TGCAGTGCTAGAGTCCTCGGGACACTCAGCTCTGGAAACACCATATGTTTT.

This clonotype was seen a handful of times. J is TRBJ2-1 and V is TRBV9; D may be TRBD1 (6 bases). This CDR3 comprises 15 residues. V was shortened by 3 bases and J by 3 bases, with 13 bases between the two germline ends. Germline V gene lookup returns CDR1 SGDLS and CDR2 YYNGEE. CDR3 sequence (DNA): TGTGCCAGCAGCGCCCGGACAGACGACTACAATGAGCAGTTCTTC. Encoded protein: CASSARTDDYNEQFF.

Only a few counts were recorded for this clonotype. This CDR3 is CSVEDLPQGRTEAFF. The CDR3 bases are TGCAGCGTTGAAGATCTTCCCCAGGGGCGGACTGAAGCTTTCTTT. V is TRBV29-1 and J is TRBJ1-1; D may be TRBD1 (6 bases). Germline lookup yields CDR1 SQVTM and CDR2 ANQGSEA. The CDR3 is 15 amino acids. Trimming removed 0 bases at V and 5 bases at J, with 16 bases between.

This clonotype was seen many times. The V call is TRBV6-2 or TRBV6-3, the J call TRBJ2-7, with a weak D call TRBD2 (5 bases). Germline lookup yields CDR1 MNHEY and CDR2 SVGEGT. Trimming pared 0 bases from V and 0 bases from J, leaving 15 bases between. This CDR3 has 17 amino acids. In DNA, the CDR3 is TGTGCCAGCAGTTACTCGAGCTTTGGACTCCACTCCTACGAGCAGTACTTC. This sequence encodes CASSYSSFGLHSYEQYF.

As DNA, the CDR3 is TGCAGTGCTAGAGAGATTAGCGGGAGGCTCTCCTACGAGCAGTACTTC. It specifies CSAREISGRLSYEQYF. The chain links TRBV20-1 to TRBJ2-7; 10 nucleotides line up with TRBD2. The trim removed 0 bases at V and 0 bases at J, leaving 5 bases unmatched. Germline CDR1 is DFQATT and CDR2 is SNEGSKA (reference sequence). The CDR3 has 16 residues.

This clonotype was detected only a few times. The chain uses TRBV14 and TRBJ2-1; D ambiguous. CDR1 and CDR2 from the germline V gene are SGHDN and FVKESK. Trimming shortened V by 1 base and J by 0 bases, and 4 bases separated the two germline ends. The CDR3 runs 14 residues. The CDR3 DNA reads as TGTGCCAGCAGCCAAGTCAGCTCCTACAATGAGCAGTTCTTC. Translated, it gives CASSQVSSYNEQFF.

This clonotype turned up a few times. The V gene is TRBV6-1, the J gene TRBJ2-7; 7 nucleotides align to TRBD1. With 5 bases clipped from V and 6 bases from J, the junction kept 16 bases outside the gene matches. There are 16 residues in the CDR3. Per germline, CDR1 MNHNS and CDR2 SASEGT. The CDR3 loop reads CASSKVHGTVPSEQYV. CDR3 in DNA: TGTGCCAGCAGTAAGGTTCACGGGACAGTCCCCTCCGAGCAGTACGTC.

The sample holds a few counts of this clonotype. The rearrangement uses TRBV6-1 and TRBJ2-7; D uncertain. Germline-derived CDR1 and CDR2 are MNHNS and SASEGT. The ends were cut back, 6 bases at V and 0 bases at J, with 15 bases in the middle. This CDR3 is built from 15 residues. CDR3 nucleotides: TGTGCCAGCAGCCCCGGGTGGCGTCGCTCCTACGAGCAGTACTTC. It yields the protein CASSPGWRRSYEQYF.

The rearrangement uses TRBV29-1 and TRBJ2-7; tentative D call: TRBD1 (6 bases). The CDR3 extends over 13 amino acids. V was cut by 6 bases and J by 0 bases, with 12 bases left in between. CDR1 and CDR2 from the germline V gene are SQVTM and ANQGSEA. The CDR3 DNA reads TGCAGCGTGCGGACAGACCGCTCCTACGAGCAGTACTTC. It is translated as CSVRTDRSYEQYF.

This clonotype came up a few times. The CDR3 bases are TGTGCCAGTAGTCCGGACAGACTGGGCAATCAGCCCCAGCATTTT. It specifies CASSPDRLGNQPQHF. V usage is TRBV19 and J usage is TRBJ1-5; a possible D gene is TRBD1 (6 bases). Germline CDR1 LNHDA, CDR2 SQIVND (reference sequence). V was pared by 5 bases and J by 2 bases, with 13 bases between. The CDR3 covers 15 residues. The full variable domain, rest sourced from reference TRBV19 and TRBJ1-5, is DGGITQSPKYLFRKEGQNVTLSCEQNLNHDAMYWYRQDPGQGLRLIYYSQIVNDFQKGDIAEGYSVSREKKESFPLTVTSAQKNPTAFYLCASSPDRLGNQPQHFGDGTRLSIL.

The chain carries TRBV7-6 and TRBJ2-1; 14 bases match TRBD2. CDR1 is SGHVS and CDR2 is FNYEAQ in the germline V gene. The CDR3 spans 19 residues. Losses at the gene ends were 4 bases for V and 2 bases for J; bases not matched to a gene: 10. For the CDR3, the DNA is TGTGCCAGCAGCTCCTCGACTAGCGGGAGGGCCAGTCCCTACAATGAGCAGTTCTTC. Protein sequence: CASSSSTSGRASPYNEQFF.

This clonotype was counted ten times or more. CDR3 loop: CSVEDKGTEQYF. The CDR3 nucleotides are TGCAGCGTTGAAGATAAGGGTACCGAGCAGTACTTC. V and J are TRBV29-1 and TRBJ2-7; D ambiguous. V gave up 0 bases and J gave up 6 bases, with 9 bases separating them. In germline, CDR1 is SQVTM, CDR2 ANQGSEA. The CDR3 has 12 amino acids.

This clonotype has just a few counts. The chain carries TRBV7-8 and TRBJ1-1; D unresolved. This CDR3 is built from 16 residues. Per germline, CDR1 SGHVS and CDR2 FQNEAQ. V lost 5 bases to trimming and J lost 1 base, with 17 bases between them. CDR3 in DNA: TGTGCCAGCAGCCGGGTTTTGACGACCGCGAACACTGAAGCTTTCTTT. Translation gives CASSRVLTTANTEAFF.

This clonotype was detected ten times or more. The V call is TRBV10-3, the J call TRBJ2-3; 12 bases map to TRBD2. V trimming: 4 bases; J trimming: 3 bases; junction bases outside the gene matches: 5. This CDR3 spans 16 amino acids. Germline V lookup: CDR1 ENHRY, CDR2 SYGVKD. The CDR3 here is CAISATSGRKTDTQYF. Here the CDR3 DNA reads TGTGCCATCAGTGCAACTAGCGGGAGGAAAACAGATACGCAGTATTTT.

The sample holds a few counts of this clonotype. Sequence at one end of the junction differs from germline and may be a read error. CDR3 nucleotide sequence: TGTGCCAGCAACTTACTGGGCAATCAGCCCCAGCATTTT. It specifies CASNLLGNQPQHF. The chain employs TRBV7-2 and TRBJ1-5; D unclear. The CDR3 runs to 13 residues. Germline-derived CDR1 and CDR2 are SGHTA and FQGNSA.

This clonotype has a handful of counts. As DNA, the CDR3 is TGTGCCAGCAGCTTGCACTTGGGTCAGCCCCAGCATTTT. Its protein product is CASSLHLGQPQHF. The chain carries TRBV11-2 and TRBJ1-5; D unresolved. CDR3 length: 13 residues. Germline V gives CDR1 SGHAT, CDR2 FQNNGV. V gave up 3 bases and J gave up 6 bases, with 9 bases separating them.